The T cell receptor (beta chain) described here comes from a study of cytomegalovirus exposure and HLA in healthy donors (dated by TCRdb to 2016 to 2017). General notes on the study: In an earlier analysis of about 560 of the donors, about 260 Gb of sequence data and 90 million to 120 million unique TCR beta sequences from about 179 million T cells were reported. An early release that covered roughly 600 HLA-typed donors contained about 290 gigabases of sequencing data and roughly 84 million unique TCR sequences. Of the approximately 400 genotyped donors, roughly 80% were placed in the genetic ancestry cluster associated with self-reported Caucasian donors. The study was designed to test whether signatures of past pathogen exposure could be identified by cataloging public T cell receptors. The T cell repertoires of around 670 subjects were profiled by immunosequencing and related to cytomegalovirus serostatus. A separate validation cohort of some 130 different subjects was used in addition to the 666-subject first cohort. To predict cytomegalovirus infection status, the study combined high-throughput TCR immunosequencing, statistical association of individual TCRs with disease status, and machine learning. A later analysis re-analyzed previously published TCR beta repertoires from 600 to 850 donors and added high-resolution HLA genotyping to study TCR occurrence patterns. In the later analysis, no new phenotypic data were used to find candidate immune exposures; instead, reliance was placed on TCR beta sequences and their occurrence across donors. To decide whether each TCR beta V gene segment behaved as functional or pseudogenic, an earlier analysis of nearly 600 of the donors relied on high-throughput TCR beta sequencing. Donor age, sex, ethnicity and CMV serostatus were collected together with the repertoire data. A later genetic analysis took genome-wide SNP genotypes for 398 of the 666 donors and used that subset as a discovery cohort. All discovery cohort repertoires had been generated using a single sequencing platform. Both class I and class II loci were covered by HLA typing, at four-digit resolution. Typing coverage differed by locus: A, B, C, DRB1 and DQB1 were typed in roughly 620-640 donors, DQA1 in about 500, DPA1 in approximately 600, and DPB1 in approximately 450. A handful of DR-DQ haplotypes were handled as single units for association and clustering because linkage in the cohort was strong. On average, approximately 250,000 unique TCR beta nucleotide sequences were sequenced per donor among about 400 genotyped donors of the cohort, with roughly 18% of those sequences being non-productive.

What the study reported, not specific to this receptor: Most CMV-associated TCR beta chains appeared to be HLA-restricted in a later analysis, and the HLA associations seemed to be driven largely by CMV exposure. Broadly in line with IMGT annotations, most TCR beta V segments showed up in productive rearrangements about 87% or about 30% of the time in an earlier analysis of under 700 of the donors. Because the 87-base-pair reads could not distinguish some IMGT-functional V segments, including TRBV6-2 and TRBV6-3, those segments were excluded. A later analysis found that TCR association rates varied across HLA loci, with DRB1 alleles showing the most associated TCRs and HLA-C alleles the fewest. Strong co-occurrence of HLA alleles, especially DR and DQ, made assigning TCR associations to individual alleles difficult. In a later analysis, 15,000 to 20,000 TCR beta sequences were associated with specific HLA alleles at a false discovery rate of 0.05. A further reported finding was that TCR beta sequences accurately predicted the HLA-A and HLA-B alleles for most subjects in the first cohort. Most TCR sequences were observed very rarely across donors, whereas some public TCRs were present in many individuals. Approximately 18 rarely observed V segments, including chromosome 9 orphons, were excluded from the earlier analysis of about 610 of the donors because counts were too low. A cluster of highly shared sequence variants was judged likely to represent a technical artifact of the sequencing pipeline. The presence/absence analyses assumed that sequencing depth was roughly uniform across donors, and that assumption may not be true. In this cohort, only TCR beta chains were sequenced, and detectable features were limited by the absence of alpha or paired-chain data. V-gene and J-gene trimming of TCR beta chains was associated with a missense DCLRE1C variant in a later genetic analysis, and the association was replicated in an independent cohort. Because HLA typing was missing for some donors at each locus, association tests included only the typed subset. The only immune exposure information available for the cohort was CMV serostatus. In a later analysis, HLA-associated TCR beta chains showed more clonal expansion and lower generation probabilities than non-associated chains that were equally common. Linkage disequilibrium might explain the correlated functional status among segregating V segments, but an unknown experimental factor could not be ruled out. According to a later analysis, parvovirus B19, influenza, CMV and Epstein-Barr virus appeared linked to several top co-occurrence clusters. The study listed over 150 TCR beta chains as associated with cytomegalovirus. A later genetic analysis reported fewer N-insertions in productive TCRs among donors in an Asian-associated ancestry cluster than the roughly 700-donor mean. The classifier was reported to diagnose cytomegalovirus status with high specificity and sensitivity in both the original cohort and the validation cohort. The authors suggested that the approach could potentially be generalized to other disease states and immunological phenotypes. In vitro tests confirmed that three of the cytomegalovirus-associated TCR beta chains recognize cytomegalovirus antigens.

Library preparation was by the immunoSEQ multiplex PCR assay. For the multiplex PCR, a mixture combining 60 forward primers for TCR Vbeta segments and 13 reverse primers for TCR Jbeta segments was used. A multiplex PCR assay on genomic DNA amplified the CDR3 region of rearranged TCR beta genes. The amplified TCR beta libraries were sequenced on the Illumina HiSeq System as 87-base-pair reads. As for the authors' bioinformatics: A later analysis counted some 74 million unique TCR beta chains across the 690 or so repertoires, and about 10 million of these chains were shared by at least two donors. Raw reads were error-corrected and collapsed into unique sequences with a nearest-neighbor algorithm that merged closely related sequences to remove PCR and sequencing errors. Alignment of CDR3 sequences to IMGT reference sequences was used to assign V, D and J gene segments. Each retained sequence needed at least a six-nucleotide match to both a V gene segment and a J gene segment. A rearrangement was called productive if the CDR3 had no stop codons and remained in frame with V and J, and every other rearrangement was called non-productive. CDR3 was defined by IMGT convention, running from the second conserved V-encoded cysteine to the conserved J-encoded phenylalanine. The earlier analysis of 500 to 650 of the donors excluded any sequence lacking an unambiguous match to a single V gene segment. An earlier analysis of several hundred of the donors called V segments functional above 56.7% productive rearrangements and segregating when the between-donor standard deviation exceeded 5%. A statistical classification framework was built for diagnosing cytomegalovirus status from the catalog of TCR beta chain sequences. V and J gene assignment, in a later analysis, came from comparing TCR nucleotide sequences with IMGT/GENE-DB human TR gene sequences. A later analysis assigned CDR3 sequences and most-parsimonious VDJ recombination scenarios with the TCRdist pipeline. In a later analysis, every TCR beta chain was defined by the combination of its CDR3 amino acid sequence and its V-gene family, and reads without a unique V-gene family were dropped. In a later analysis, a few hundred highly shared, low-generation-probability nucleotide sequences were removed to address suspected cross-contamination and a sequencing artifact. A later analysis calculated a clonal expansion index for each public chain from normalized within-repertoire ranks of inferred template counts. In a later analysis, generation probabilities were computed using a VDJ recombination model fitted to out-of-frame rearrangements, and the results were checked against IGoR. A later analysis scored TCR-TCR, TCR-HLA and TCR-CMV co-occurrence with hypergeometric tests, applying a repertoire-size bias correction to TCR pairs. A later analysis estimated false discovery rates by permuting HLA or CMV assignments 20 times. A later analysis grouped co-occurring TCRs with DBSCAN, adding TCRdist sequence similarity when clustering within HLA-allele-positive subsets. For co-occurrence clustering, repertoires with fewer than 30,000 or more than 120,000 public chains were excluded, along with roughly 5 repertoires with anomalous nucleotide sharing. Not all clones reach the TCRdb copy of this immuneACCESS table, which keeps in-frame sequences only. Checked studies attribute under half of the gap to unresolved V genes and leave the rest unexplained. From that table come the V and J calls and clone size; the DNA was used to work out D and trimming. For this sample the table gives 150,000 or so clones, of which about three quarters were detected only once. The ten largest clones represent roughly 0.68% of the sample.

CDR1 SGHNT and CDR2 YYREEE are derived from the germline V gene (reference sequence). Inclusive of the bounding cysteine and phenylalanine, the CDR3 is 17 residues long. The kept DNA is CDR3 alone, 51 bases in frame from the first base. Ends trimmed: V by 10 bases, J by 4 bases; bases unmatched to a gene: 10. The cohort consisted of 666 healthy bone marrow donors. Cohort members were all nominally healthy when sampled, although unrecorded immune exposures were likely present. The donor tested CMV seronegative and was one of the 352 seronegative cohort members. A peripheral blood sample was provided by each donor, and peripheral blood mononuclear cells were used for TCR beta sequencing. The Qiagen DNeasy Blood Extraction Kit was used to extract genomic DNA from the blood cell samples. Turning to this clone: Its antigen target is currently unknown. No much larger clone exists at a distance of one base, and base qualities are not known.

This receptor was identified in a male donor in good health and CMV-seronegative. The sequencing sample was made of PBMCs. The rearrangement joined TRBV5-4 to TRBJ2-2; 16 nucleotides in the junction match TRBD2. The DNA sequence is TGTGCCGGGACTAGCGGGGGGGGCCTGAGGGGCACCGGGGAGCTGTTTTTT. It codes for CAGTSGGGLRGTGELFF.